This TCR beta chain was observed in a study of blood T cell repertoires in COVID-19 (dated by TCRdb to the early 2020s). For the study in its entirety: Collaborator samples came from the United States, Italy and Spain and covered acute and convalescent phases of COVID-19. Nearly every sample came with metadata listing a de-identified subject ID, COVID-19 status, age in years and sex. The samples were drawn from the first 160 participants of the ongoing ImmuneRACE study and from some 1,300 subjects provided by 6 global collaborators. The material from the prospective study consisted of cDNA or gDNA derived from T cells, B-cell-depleted T cells, or PBMCs. The repertoires were released in a freely available public database meant as a resource for research on the immune response to SARS-CoV-2. Where available, HLA class I and class II types were taken from metadata supplied by the sample provider and were not determined by assay-based typing. The dataset comprised deeply sampled blood TCRbeta repertoires from subjects exposed to, actively infected with, or recovered from COVID-19.

From its cysteine to its phenylalanine, the CDR3 spans 15 amino acids. Here the CDR3 DNA is all that survives: 45 bases in frame from base 1. From the germline V gene, CDR1 is ENHRY and CDR2 is SYGVKD. V is reduced by 4 bases and J by 1 base, leaving a spacing of 13 bases between them. What the work shows at the level of the full study, not this receptor alone: The quantity of clinical and demographic metadata differed by source and by participant and was supplied without curation.

Of note for this clone: Its binding antigen is unknown. Base qualities are not provided; no much larger clone lies one nucleotide away.

The immunoSEQ Assay, a bias-controlled multiplex PCR, was used to amplify TCRbeta CDR3 regions from genomic DNA. The study's own analysis went as follows. Within the assay, amplification of reference gene primers was used to estimate how many nucleated cells each sample contained. To quantify the absolute abundance of each unique TCRbeta CDR3 rearrangement, sequence reads were collapsed and filtered. Productive Simpson clonality was computed per sample as the square root of Simpson's diversity index over productive rearrangements. This is the immuneACCESS table as TCRdb keeps it, with only in-frame sequences that have V and J called. A part of the clones is gone; compared with another copy, unresolved V genes explain less than half, and the rest is unexplained. The V and J calls and clone size are taken from that table; D and trimming were inferred from the DNA. A total of about 39,000 clones appear in this sample, about four fifths of them only once. The top ten clonotypes cover about a quarter of the sample.

Whole blood was collected in K2EDTA tubes by collaborating institutions according to the institutions' own protocols. Collaborator samples were shipped for TCRbeta analysis as frozen whole blood, isolated PBMCs, or DNA extracted from either sample type. The TCR was taken from a man aged 65-85 years with acute or convalescent COVID-19. Sequencing input: peripheral blood. The rearrangement joined TRBV10-3 to TRBJ1-1; no D segment can be confidently identified. The CDR3 is CAISAAELSNTEAFF. The DNA sequence reads TGTGCCATCAGTGCAGCGGAGTTATCGAACACTGAAGCTTTCTTT.